The rows below give T cell receptor beta chains drawn from one sample of a study of cytomegalovirus exposure and HLA in healthy donors. Measured with immunoSEQ multiplex PCR; TCRdb has only the in-frame clones, and not every one. This sample has about 100,000 clones; around 82% occur once, and the top ten carry roughly 3%. The sequenced sample was PBMCs. The receptor source for this set is a young woman in good health and CMV-seronegative. The CDR3 runs from the conserved cysteine through the conserved F or W. A D gene is named only where the DNA matches it firmly. Size values are once, few and many counts, or a class for expanded clones, and some rows have none.

v_gene	abundance	d_gene	j_gene	CDR3aa	CDR3nt
TRBV5-1	NA	NA	TRBJ2-1	CASSFGVNEQFF	TGCGCCAGCAGCTTTGGAGTGAATGAGCAGTTCTTC
TRBV6-5	NA	TRBD1	TRBJ1-4	CASRSTGINEKLFF	TGTGCCAGCAGGTCGACAGGGATAAATGAAAAACTGTTTTTT
TRBV7-9	NA	TRBD2	TRBJ2-7	CASSILAGDNYEQYF	TGTGCCAGCAGCATCCTAGCGGGGGACAACTACGAGCAGTACTTC
TRBV6-6	once	NA	TRBJ1-2	CASSYYRVTVHGYTF	TGTGCCAGCAGTTACTACAGGGTGACGGTCCATGGCTACACCTTC
TRBV13	NA	NA	TRBJ2-7	CASSLRLGGNPYF	TGTGCCAGCAGCTTAAGGTTGGGGGGAAACCCCTACTTC
TRBV25-1	once	NA	TRBJ1-1	CASSEAFSYEAFF	TGTGCCAGCAGTGAAGCTTTCAGTTATGAAGCTTTCTTT
TRBV7-6	NA	NA	TRBJ2-1	CASSTRRQAVENNEQFF	TGTGCCAGCAGCACGCGTCGACAGGCCGTCGAGAACAATGAGCAGTTCTTC
TRBV30	once	NA	TRBJ1-2	CAWTGGGRYGYTF	TGTGCCTGGACCGGGGGGGGACGCTATGGCTACACCTTC
TRBV6-5	once	NA	TRBJ2-5	CASSYSARTGETQYF	TGTGCCAGCAGTTATTCGGCTCGGACTGGGGAGACCCAGTACTTC
TRBV5-1	NA	TRBD1	TRBJ1-4	CASSLWDSTTNEKLFF	TGCGCCAGCAGCTTATGGGACAGTACAACTAATGAAAAACTGTTTTTT
TRBV28	once	NA	TRBJ2-1	CASRGGPYNEQFF	TGTGCCAGCAGGGGGGGGCCCTACAATGAGCAGTTCTTC
TRBV10-3	NA	NA	TRBJ1-1	CAISGLTDSRRENTEAFF	TGTGCCATCAGTGGCCTGACAGACTCCCGGAGGGAGAACACTGAAGCTTTCTTT
TRBV28	NA	TRBD1	TRBJ1-2	CASSGYRDRAQNNYGYTF	TGTGCCAGCAGTGGCTACCGGGACAGGGCACAGAATAACTATGGCTACACCTTC
TRBV30	once	TRBD1	TRBJ2-7	CAWNVQGAGEQYF	TGTGCCTGGAATGTCCAGGGGGCCGGCGAGCAGTACTTC
TRBV7-8	NA	NA	TRBJ1-6	CASSPHRDNSPLHF	TGTGCCAGCAGCCCACACAGGGATAATTCACCCCTCCACTTT
TRBV27	NA	TRBD1	TRBJ1-1	CASTLKGGGTEAFF	TGTGCCAGCACCCTAAAAGGGGGCGGCACTGAAGCTTTCTTT
TRBV7-3	NA	TRBD2	TRBJ2-3	CASSLFPSGGEADTQYF	TGTGCCAGCAGCTTATTTCCTAGCGGGGGGGAAGCAGATACGCAGTATTTT
TRBV7-8	once	NA	TRBJ1-1	CASSLAGVPGTEAFF	TGTGCCAGCAGCTTAGCAGGAGTTCCGGGCACTGAAGCTTTCTTT
TRBV29-1	NA	NA	TRBJ2-5	CSVETRPETQYF	TGCAGCGTTGAGACACGGCCGGAGACCCAGTACTTC
TRBV10-3	NA	NA	TRBJ2-3	CAIGREPPSTDTQYF	TGTGCCATAGGTCGGGAGCCACCTAGCACAGATACGCAGTATTTT
TRBV2	NA	NA	TRBJ1-4	CASSDYEKLFF	TGTGCCAGCAGTGACTATGAAAAACTGTTTTTT
TRBV29-1	NA	TRBD2	TRBJ2-1	CSVRPGGGNEQFF	TGCAGCGTTAGGCCTGGGGGGGGGAATGAGCAGTTCTTC
TRBV30	NA	NA	TRBJ2-7	CAWTENSYEQYF	TGTGCCTGGACGGAGAACTCCTACGAGCAGTACTTC
TRBV7-8	NA	NA	TRBJ1-1	CASSLESQIEAFF	TGTGCCAGCAGCTTAGAGTCCCAGATTGAAGCTTTCTTT
TRBV19	NA	NA	TRBJ2-7	CASSTLTGPYEQYF	TGTGCCAGTAGTACCCTGACAGGCCCCTACGAGCAGTACTTC
TRBV6-1	NA	NA	TRBJ1-6	CASRRPEYNSPLHF	TGTGCCAGCAGGCGACCGGAGTATAATTCACCCCTCCACTTT
TRBV7-8	NA	NA	TRBJ1-3	CASSSTGPGNTIYF	TGTGCCAGCAGCTCGACAGGCCCTGGAAACACCATATATTTT
TRBV27	NA	TRBD1	TRBJ1-2	CASSRAGTGVGYTF	TGTGCCAGCAGTAGAGCGGGGACAGGGGTTGGCTACACCTTC
TRBV27	NA	TRBD1	TRBJ2-4	CASSLMGQEKNIQYF	TGTGCCAGCAGTTTAATGGGACAGGAGAAAAACATTCAGTACTTC
TRBV28	NA	TRBD2	TRBJ2-1	CASSPMGGGASEQFF	TGTGCCAGCAGCCCAATGGGCGGGGGGGCCAGTGAGCAGTTCTTC
TRBV30	NA	TRBD2	TRBJ2-2	CAWSRALAGENTGELFF	TGTGCCTGGAGTCGGGCGCTAGCGGGGGAGAACACCGGGGAGCTGTTTTTT